The text below deals with one T cell receptor (beta chain). Its antigen is currently unknown. CDR1 is SEHNR and CDR2 is FQNEAQ in the germline V gene (reference sequence). The V gene lost 2 bases and the J gene lost 2 bases, with 9 bases spanning the gap. The CDR3 is made up of 14 amino acids. The sample belongs to a study of vaccination and CD4 T cells after COVID-19. The study sequenced cultured CD4+ T cell DNA using the Oncomine TCR Beta short-read assay. MiXCR, applied by TCRdb to the PCR reads, yields one record per CDR3 protein. The sample carries 13,000 to 15,000 distinct CDR3 sequences, around 40% recorded once. Treatment specified: approximately nine-day PBMC culture with coronavirus spike peptide pools or control peptides (ViraFEST assay).

The sequencing sample was made of CD4+ T cells from blood, cultured in vitro. J is TRBJ2-5 and V is TRBV7-9; D gene uncertain. The clonotype originates from a human donor who had recovered from COVID-19. CDR3 in DNA: TGTGCCAGCAGCTTACAACAGAATCAAGAGACCCAGTACTTC. Its translation is CASSLQQNQETQYF.